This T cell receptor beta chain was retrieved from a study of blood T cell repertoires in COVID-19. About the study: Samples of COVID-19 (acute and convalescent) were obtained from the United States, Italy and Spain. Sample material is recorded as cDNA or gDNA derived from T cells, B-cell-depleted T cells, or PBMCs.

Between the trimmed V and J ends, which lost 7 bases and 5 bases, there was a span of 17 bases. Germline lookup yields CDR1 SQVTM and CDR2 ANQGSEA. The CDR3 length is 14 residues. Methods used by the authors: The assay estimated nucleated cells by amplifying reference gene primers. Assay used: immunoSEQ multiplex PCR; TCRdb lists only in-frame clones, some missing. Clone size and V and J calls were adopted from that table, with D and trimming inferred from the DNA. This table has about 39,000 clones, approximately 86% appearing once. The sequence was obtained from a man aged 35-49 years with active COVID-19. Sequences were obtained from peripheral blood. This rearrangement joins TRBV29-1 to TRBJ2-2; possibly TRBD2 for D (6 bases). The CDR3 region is CSARPWAGTGELFF. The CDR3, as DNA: TGCAGCGCCCGCCCGTGGGCGGGAACCGGGGAGCTGTTTTTT.